This TCR beta chain was found in a study of Ad26.COV2.S vaccination and SARS-CoV-2 variants. Study summary: Doses of Ad26.COV2.S were injected into muscle once or twice, 56 days apart.

V lost 6 bases, J lost 7 bases, and 10 bases stayed unmatched. The germline CDR1 and CDR2 sequences are SQVTM and ANQGSEA. There are 15 residues in the CDR3. TCRdb's copy holds only in-frame clones and misses some; the assay was immunoSEQ multiplex PCR. The sample consists of 350,000 to 500,000 clones, approximately 88% of them appearing once. Described treatment: some 19 received Ad26.COV2.S at low or high dose, single or two shots; a few received placebo; per-sample allocation not given. The study sampled participants on day 63 after the first vaccine or placebo injection. Sequencing was performed on peripheral blood, taken in a trial of Ad26.COV2.S vaccine versus placebo. The chain carries TRBV29-1 and TRBJ1-6, with TRBD1 matching 9 bases. This TCR was sampled from a person between 18 and 65 years old who received the Ad26.COV2.S COVID-19 vaccine or a placebo. The CDR3 region is CSVRWRDRENSPLHF. CDR3 coding DNA: TGCAGCGTCCGTTGGAGGGACAGGGAAAATTCACCCCTCCACTTT. Supplemented by reference TRBV29-1 and TRBJ1-6, the full variable domain reads SAVISQKPSRDICQRGTSLTIQCQVDSQVTMMFWYRQQPGQSLTLIATANQGSEATYESGFVIDKFPISRPNLTFSTLTVSNMSPEDSSIYLCSVRWRDRENSPLHFGNGTRLTVT.